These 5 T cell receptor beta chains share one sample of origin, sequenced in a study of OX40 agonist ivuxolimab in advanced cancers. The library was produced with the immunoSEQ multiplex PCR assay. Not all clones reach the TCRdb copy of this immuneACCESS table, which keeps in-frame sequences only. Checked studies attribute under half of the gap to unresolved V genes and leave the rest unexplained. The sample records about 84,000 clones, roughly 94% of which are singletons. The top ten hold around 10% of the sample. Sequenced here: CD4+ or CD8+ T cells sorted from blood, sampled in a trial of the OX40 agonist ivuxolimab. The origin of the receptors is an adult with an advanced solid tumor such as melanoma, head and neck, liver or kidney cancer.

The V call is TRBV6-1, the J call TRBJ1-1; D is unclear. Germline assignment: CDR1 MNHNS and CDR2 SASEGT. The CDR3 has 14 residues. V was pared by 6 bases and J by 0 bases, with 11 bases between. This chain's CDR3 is CASSLDGMNTEAFF. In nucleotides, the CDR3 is TGTGCCAGCAGCTTGGACGGAATGAACACTGAAGCTTTCTTT.

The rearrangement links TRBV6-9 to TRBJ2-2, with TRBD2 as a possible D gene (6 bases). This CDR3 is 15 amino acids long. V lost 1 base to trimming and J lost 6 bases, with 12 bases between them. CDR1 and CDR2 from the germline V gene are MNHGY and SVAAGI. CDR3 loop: CASSYFRGMAGELFF. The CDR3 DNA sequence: TGTGCCAGCAGTTATTTTCGGGGGATGGCCGGGGAGCTGTTTTTT.

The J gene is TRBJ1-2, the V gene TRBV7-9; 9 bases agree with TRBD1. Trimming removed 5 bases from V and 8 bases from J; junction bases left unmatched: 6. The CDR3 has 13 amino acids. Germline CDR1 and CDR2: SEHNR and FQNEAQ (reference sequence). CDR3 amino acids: CASSRDRVEGYTF. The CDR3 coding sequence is TGTGCCAGCAGCCGGGACAGGGTCGAGGGCTACACCTTC. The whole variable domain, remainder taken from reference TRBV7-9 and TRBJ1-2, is DTGVSQNPRHKITKRGQNVTFRCDPISEHNRLYWYRQTLGQGPEFLTYFQNEAQLEKSRLLSDRFSAERPKGSFSTLEIQRTEQGDSAMYLCASSRDRVEGYTFGSGTRLTVV.

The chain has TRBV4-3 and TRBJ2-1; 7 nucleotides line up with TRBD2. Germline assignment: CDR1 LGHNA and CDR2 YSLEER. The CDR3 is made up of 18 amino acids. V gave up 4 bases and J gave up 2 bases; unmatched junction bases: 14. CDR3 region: CASSPTLEGRATYNEQFF. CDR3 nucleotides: TGCGCCAGCAGCCCAACTTTGGAGGGGAGGGCCACCTACAATGAGCAGTTCTTC.

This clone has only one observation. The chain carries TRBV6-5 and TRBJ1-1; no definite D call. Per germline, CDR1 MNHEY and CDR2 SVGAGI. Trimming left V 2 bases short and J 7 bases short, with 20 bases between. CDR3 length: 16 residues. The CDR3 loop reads CASSYNRIPRQNEAFF. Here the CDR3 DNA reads TGTGCCAGCAGTTACAACAGAATACCCAGACAAAATGAAGCTTTCTTT.